This T cell receptor (beta chain) was recorded in a study of T cell responses to AZD1222 COVID-19 vaccine. Study-level results: Unmutated regions of variants are reportedly targeted by nearly half of spike-specific TCRs. The study found vaccine-associated CD4 TCRs spanning spike, dominant at 160-218 and 743-854. There were mostly white British donors and more females than males, and clonal diversity was possibly underestimated. Following two doses of AZD1222, Spike-specific TCR breadth and depth rose.

The method was immunoSEQ multiplex PCR; TCRdb's version includes in-frame clones alone and lacks a portion of them. The data show more than 140,000 clones, with around 88% seen just once and around 2.3% held by the top ten. With respect to this clone: Its specificity is unknown.

This clonotype was sampled from an adult in good health. The input for sequencing was peripheral blood, taken on day 0 of AZD1222 vaccination.

The CDR3 DNA is TGCGCCAGCAGCTCTCGGGACAGGGGCGTCGATGAGCAGTTCTTC. It encodes CASSSRDRGVDEQFF. V usage is TRBV4-1 and J usage is TRBJ2-1; 10 nucleotides line up with TRBD1. The CDR3 is made up of 15 amino acids. In germline, CDR1 is MGHRA, CDR2 YSYEKL. With V trimmed by 5 bases and J by 8 bases, 9 bases remained unmatched.